Presented here are 27 T cell receptor beta chains from one specimen sequenced in a study of shared clonotypes between healthy human individuals. Generated by immunoSEQ multiplex PCR, the TCRdb table keeps only in-frame clones and is missing some. Of about 460,000 clones listed, approximately 80% are singletons. The source material was PBMCs. These receptor sequences come from a woman between 40 and 50 years old in good health. Some clones in this sample may be carry-over from other donors' samples.

The gene calls are TRBV10-3 and TRBJ1-2, with D perhaps matching TRBD1 (5 bases). V was cut by 6 bases and J by 1 base, with 18 bases left in between. This CDR3 contains 16 residues. Germline-derived CDR1 and CDR2 are ENHRY and SYGVKD. The CDR3 reads CAISPGGSGYNYGYTF. CDR3 coding DNA: TGTGCCATCAGCCCTGGAGGGTCAGGGTATAACTATGGCTACACCTTC.

Remarks on this clone: The identical CDR3 is also encoded by other nucleotide sequences in the sample. This chain connects TRBV7-9 to TRBJ2-6, with D unclear. Germline V lookup: CDR1 SEHNR, CDR2 FQNEAQ (reference sequence). Trimming left V 6 bases short and J 4 bases short, with 10 bases between. The CDR3 consists of 14 residues. The CDR3 protein is CASRPSSGANVLTF. The CDR3 DNA reads TGTGCCAGCAGGCCTTCGTCCGGGGCCAACGTCCTGACTTTC.

The chain has TRBV4-1 and TRBJ1-5; D is possibly TRBD1 (6 bases). Trimming removed 0 bases at V and 1 base at J, with 19 bases between. Germline-derived CDR1 and CDR2 are MGHRA and YSYEKL. This CDR3 region has 19 residues. CDR3 DNA sequence: TGCGCCAGCAGCCAAGATCCCAGGGCAGGGGAGGCGAGCAATCAGCCCCAGCATTTT. Its translation: CASSQDPRAGEASNQPQHF.

The table lists this clone with a count of one. This chain joins TRBV6-4 and TRBJ2-3, with 11 nucleotides matching TRBD1. Germline CDR1 reads MRHNA; CDR2 reads SNTAGT. J lost 6 bases, V lost 5 bases, and 7 bases had no gene match. The CDR3 extends over 15 amino acids. The CDR3 here is CASSPGQGEVDTQYF. The CDR3 nucleotides are TGTGCCAGCAGTCCGGGACAGGGGGAGGTGGATACGCAGTATTTT.

V gene TRBV18 combines with J gene TRBJ2-7; 11 nucleotides match TRBD2. CDR1 is KGHSH and CDR2 is LQKENI in the germline V gene. The CDR3 spans 16 residues. V lost 3 bases, J lost 3 bases, and 7 bases stayed unmatched. The CDR3 spells CASSPEGTSGIYEQYF. The CDR3 DNA reads TGTGCCAGCTCACCTGAAGGGACTAGCGGTATCTACGAGCAGTACTTC.

V usage is TRBV5-5 and J usage is TRBJ1-1, with D maybe TRBD1 (5 bases). Germline CDR1 SGHKS, CDR2 YYEKEE (reference sequence). V lost 2 bases and J lost 1, with 12 bases in between. CDR3 length: 15 amino acids. The CDR3 loop is CASSLVAGPNTEAFF. In DNA form, the CDR3 reads TGTGCCAGCAGCTTAGTGGCAGGGCCGAACACTGAAGCTTTCTTT.

On this clone itself: A far bigger clonotype differs at one base, so this is likely a read error. The chain couples TRBV30 to TRBJ2-1; 7 bases agree with TRBD1. CDR3 length: 12 amino acids. Germline V lookup: CDR1 GTSNPN, CDR2 SVGIG (reference sequence). This CDR3 reads CAWSARDSEQLF. CDR3 in DNA: TGTGCCTGGAGTGCCCGGGACAGCGAGCAGCTCTTC.

The chain employs TRBV5-1 and TRBJ2-3, with 9 bases that match TRBD2. Germline V lookup: CDR1 SGHRS, CDR2 YFSETQ. This CDR3 contains 16 residues. Trimming at V came to 0 bases and at J to 4 bases, leaving 6 bases not matched to a gene. This CDR3 reads CASSLGASGKADTQYF. The CDR3 bases are TGCGCCAGCAGCTTGGGTGCTAGCGGGAAGGCAGATACGCAGTATTTT.

The chain couples TRBV7-2 to TRBJ2-2, with no clear D. The CDR3 length is 13 residues. The germline CDR1 and CDR2 sequences are SGHTA and FQGNSA. Trimming cost V 5 bases and J 2 bases, with 6 bases left between them. CDR3 nucleotides: TGTGCCAGCAGCCTCATAAACACCGGGGAGCTGTTTTTT. It codes for CASSLINTGELFF. The full variable domain, its missing parts supplied by reference TRBV7-2 and TRBJ2-2, is GAGVSQSPSNKVTEKGKDVELRCDPISGHTALYWYRQSLGQGLEFLIYFQGNSAPDKSGLPSDRFSAERTGGSVSTLTIQRTQQEDSAVYLCASSLINTGELFFGEGSRLTVL.

The rearrangement uses TRBV4-1 and TRBJ2-2; no clear D gene. Germline values: CDR1 MGHRA, CDR2 YSYEKL. The V end lost 4 bases, the J end lost 5 bases, and 20 bases lay between the germline ends. This CDR3 spans 17 amino acids. Here the CDR3 reads CASSLTTFHEGTGELFF. The CDR3 region has the DNA TGCGCCAGCAGCCTTACAACATTTCACGAAGGGACCGGGGAGCTGTTTTTT.

The rearrangement uses TRBV10-2 and TRBJ1-3; maybe TRBD1 (6 bases). The CDR3 runs to 14 residues. Germline CDR1 is WSHSY and CDR2 is SAAADI. Trimming cost V 3 bases and J 2 bases, with 8 bases left between them. In DNA, the CDR3 is TGCGCCAGCAGTGAACAGGGACCTGGAAACACCATATATTTT. Amino acids: CASSEQGPGNTIYF.

This clone was seen just once. The V gene is TRBV30, the J gene TRBJ2-7, with D unresolved. Looked up from germline, CDR1 is GTSNPN and CDR2 is SVGIG (reference sequence). V lost 5 bases and J 0 bases, leaving 11 bases between the germline ends. The CDR3 covers 13 residues. CDR3 region: CAWSKGNSYEQYF. The DNA of the CDR3 is TGTGCCTGGTCGAAGGGCAACTCCTACGAGCAGTACTTC.

The chain is built from TRBV27 and TRBJ2-2; D may be TRBD1 (6 bases). V lost 7 bases and J lost 5, with 14 bases in between. CDR1 and CDR2 (germline): MNHEY, SMNVEV (reference sequence). There are 14 residues in the CDR3. The CDR3 loop is CASKQGSVTGELFF. Written as DNA, the CDR3 is TGTGCCAGCAAACAGGGCAGTGTGACCGGGGAGCTGTTTTTT.

With respect to this clone: This sample also contains other DNA sequences that code for the same CDR3. The chain joins TRBV2 to TRBJ1-5, with D unresolved. Germline V gives CDR1 SNHLY, CDR2 FYNNEI. This CDR3 has 12 residues. The V end lost 4 bases, the J end lost 4 bases, and 5 bases lay between the germline ends. CDR3 amino acids: CASSGGNQPQHF. The CDR3 nucleotides read TGTGCCAGCAGTGGCGGTAATCAGCCCCAGCATTTT.

With respect to this clone: A far larger clone is just one base off, so this is likely a read error. J is TRBJ1-2 and V is TRBV28, with D perhaps matching TRBD1 (6 bases). Germline CDR1 is MDHEN and CDR2 is SYDVKM. The CDR3 is 14 residues long. DNA of the CDR3: TGTGCCAGCACAAAACAGGGTGCCGACTATGGCTGCACCTTC. This encodes CASTKQGADYGCTF.

This clone has a single count. The chain combines TRBV27 with TRBJ1-2; D is undetermined. The germline V gene encodes CDR1 MNHEY and CDR2 SMNVEV (reference sequence). The CDR3 contains 14 residues. Trimming removed 3 bases at V and 5 bases at J, with 13 bases between. DNA for the CDR3: TGTGCCAGCAGTTTTGGTGAGATGGGATATGGCTACACCTTC. It specifies CASSFGEMGYGYTF.

The chain joins TRBV27 to TRBJ2-7; unclear D gene. V lost 2 bases to trimming and J lost 0 bases, with 8 bases between them. Germline CDR1 is MNHEY and CDR2 is SMNVEV (reference sequence). CDR3 length: 14 amino acids. CDR3 sequence: CASSLSVTSYEQYF. In DNA, the CDR3 is TGTGCCAGCAGTTTAAGCGTCACCTCCTACGAGCAGTACTTC.

This clone was recorded a few times. The chain joins TRBV11-2 to TRBJ1-1; the D gene is possibly TRBD1 (6 bases). V lost 4 bases and J lost 5, with 8 bases in between. Germline V gives CDR1 SGHAT, CDR2 FQNNGV. The CDR3 has 12 residues. In DNA form, the CDR3 reads TGTGCCAGCAGCTGGGGGCAAACTGAAGCTTTCTTT. Translation: CASSWGQTEAFF.

CDR3 amino acids: CASSLSSAYNEQFF. The CDR3 DNA follows: TGTGCCAGCAGCTTATCTAGCGCTTACAATGAGCAGTTCTTC. The rearrangement links TRBV11-2 to TRBJ2-1, with D possibly TRBD2 on 6 matching bases. The germline V and J ends were trimmed by 2 bases and 4 bases, with 9 bases remaining between them. Germline loops: CDR1 SGHAT, CDR2 FQNNGV. The CDR3 is 14 residues long.

Notes on this clone: A much larger clone is a single base away; this may be a read error. The chain links TRBV4-1 to TRBJ2-7; D remains ambiguous. V lost 4 bases, J lost 7 bases, and 17 bases lay in between. Germline-derived CDR1 and CDR2 are MGHRA and YSYEKL. CDR3 length: 14 residues. CDR3 in amino acids: CASSPQTGSEEQYF. CDR3 nucleotides: TGCGCCAGCAGCCCTCAGACTGGGTCGGAGGAGCAGTACTTC.

This sequence joins TRBV29-1 and TRBJ2-3; D is uncertain. The CDR3 extends over 14 amino acids. V was clipped by 4 bases and J by 2 bases, with 13 bases between them. Germline lookup yields CDR1 SQVTM and CDR2 ANQGSEA. The CDR3 nucleotides read TGCAGCGTTGCCACTGGCGGTGCCACAGATACGCAGTATTTT. Translating gives CSVATGGATDTQYF.

This chain uses TRBV7-2 with TRBJ1-4; the D is unclear. The CDR3 spans 15 residues. The V gene lost 6 bases and the J gene lost 7 bases, with 18 bases spanning the gap. CDR1 and CDR2 from the germline V gene are SGHTA and FQGNSA. CDR3 loop: CASSPRWGVGEKLFF. For the CDR3, the DNA is TGTGCCAGCAGTCCGAGGTGGGGAGTCGGTGAAAAACTGTTTTTT.

V and J are TRBV5-1 and TRBJ1-1; D might be TRBD1 (6 bases). CDR3 length: 13 residues. Trimming left V 5 bases short and J 4 bases short, with 12 bases between. CDR1 is SGHRS and CDR2 is YFSETQ in the germline V gene. The CDR3 sequence is CASREGVGTEAFF. The CDR3 nucleotides read TGCGCCAGCAGGGAGGGGGTTGGCACTGAAGCTTTCTTT.

In regard to this clone: The sample holds other DNA sequences that translate to the same CDR3. This sequence joins TRBV30 and TRBJ2-5; D is perhaps TRBD2 (5 bases). The ends were cut back, 0 bases at V and 4 bases at J, with 12 bases in the middle. This CDR3 is 14 amino acids long. Germline V CDR1 and CDR2: GTSNPN, SVGIG (reference sequence). The CDR3 region has the DNA TGTGCCTGGAGTGTCCTAGCAGGAGGAGAGACCCAGTACTTC. It is translated as CAWSVLAGGETQYF. The variable domain in full, with the rest retrieved from reference TRBV30 and TRBJ2-5, is SQTIHQWPATLVQPVGSPLSLECTVEGTSNPNLYWYRQAAGRGLQLLFYSVGIGQISSEVPQNLSASRPQDRQFILSSKKLLLSDSGFYLCAWSVLAGGETQYFGPGTRLLVL.

V and J are TRBV5-8 and TRBJ2-2; TRBD1 might be the D (6 bases). This CDR3 comprises 17 residues. Trimming stripped 6 bases from V and 2 bases from J, with 20 bases between. From germline, CDR1 is SGHTS and CDR2 YDEGEE. The CDR3: CASTTSFTGTNTGELFF. CDR3 nucleotides: TGTGCCAGCACCACCTCATTCACAGGGACCAACACCGGGGAGCTGTTTTTT.

The rearrangement links TRBV7-9 to TRBJ2-1, with 8 bases lining up with TRBD2. The CDR3 runs to 14 residues. CDR1 is SEHNR, CDR2 FQNEAQ, per germline (reference sequence). The V segment lost 7 bases and the J segment 2 bases; nucleotides outside the gene matches: 4. The CDR3 reads CASNPGLAYNEQFF. CDR3 sequence (DNA): TGTGCCAGCAATCCGGGACTAGCCTACAATGAGCAGTTCTTC. The variable domain in full, completed from reference TRBV7-9 and TRBJ2-1, reads DTGVSQNPRHKITKRGQNVTFRCDPISEHNRLYWYRQTLGQGPEFLTYFQNEAQLEKSRLLSDRFSAERPKGSFSTLEIQRTEQGDSAMYLCASNPGLAYNEQFFGPGTRLTVL.

The chain is built from TRBV28 and TRBJ2-7, with 9 bases aligning to TRBD1. V lost 6 bases and J lost 3; bases outside the gene matches: 6. CDR1 and CDR2 from the germline V gene are MDHEN and SYDVKM. The length of the CDR3 is 14 residues. The CDR3 reads CASSPRTGVYEQYF. DNA of the CDR3: TGTGCCAGCAGCCCCCGGACAGGGGTCTACGAGCAGTACTTC.